These T cell receptor beta chains were read from a single sample in a study of neurological immune-mediated disorders. From the 5' RACE reads, TCRdb called clonotypes with MiXCR, one entry per CDR3 protein. The top ten hold approximately 5.6% of the sample, which has more than 30,000 distinct CDR3 sequences, about an eighth seen once. Sequenced input: CD4+ T cells from blood. Receptors originate from a female donor with HTLV-1-associated myelopathy (HAM/TSP). The CDR3 runs from the conserved cysteine through the conserved F or W. Part of the rows lack a size; the others show once, few, many or a class for expanded clones.

j_call v_call clone_size cdr3_aa
TRBJ2-7 TRBV5-1 few CASRPGTSGLHSSYEQYF
TRBJ1-4 TRBV7-2 medium-sized CASSLGQVGYEKLFF
TRBJ2-7 TRBV20-1 many CSASGGPYEQYF
TRBJ2-7 TRBV24-1 many CATSDTRTGGYEQYF
TRBJ1-3 TRBV28 many CASSSPGRNSGNTIYF
TRBJ2-2 TRBV7-8 many CASSLGRVMAGELFF
TRBJ1-1 TRBV7-8 many CASSLAQGVAAFF
TRBJ2-5 TRBV7-2 . CASSLVTGEETQYF
TRBJ2-5 TRBV29-1 many CSVEPSPGTGKETQYF
TRBJ2-2 TRBV7-2 medium-sized CASSLGITGMAGELFF
TRBJ2-3 TRBV29-1 many CSVRPGPYTDTQYF
TRBJ2-3 TRBV5-1 once CASSFYICSARDSGRGTDTQYF
TRBJ2-4 TRBV4-2 many CASSQDILAKNIQYF
TRBJ1-6 TRBV6-5 many CASRWGYNSPLHF
TRBJ2-7 TRBV20-1 many CSARGDSTWEWQYF
TRBJ2-3 TRBV28 many CASSWEGTDTQYF
TRBJ2-5 TRBV4-1 many CASRLSGGAMETQYF
TRBJ2-3 TRBV7-3 . CASSSVGGDTQYF
TRBJ1-4 TRBV5-1 many CASSPNSATNEKLFF
TRBJ1-1 TRBV12-3/TRBV12-4 many CASKVWSTEAFF
TRBJ2-7 TRBV5-1 many CASSGRGGSSSYEQYF
TRBJ2-7 TRBV12-3/TRBV12-4 many CASSTQSGPGYEQYF
TRBJ1-1 TRBV14 many CASSQDWMNTEAFF
TRBJ2-6 TRBV20-1 many CSAREAGGRPGANVLTF
TRBJ2-7 TRBV20-1 many CSARHPGGASYEQYF
TRBJ2-7 TRBV7-9 medium-sized CASSRPGSNYEQYF
TRBJ2-3 TRBV29-1 many CSVESVDTQYF
TRBJ2-2 TRBV20-1 many CSAASGGAPGELFF
TRBJ1-5 TRBV7-9 many CASSSTGAQPQHF
TRBJ1-4 TRBV15 many CATSRGMTGEGEKLFF
TRBJ1-2 TRBV11-2 many CASSPPGPTTFTNYGYTF
TRBJ2-5 TRBV24-1 many CATSDLGTEQETQYF
TRBJ1-5 TRBV5-1 many CASSSGDSNQPQHF
TRBJ2-7 TRBV20-1 many CSAIPGLYYEQYF
TRBJ2-4 TRBV5-6 many CASSLLKLAVKNIQYF
TRBJ2-6 TRBV4-2 many CASSQGFEGANVLTF
TRBJ1-2 TRBV30 many CAALDRGRVYGYTF
TRBJ2-3 TRBV3-1 . CASSSSGTPRTDTQYF
TRBJ2-1 TRBV12-3/TRBV12-4 medium-sized CASRLGDEQFF
TRBJ2-3 TRBV5-1 many CASSLQSTPDTQYF
TRBJ2-2 TRBV21-1 many CASRTPGSGGVANTGELFF
TRBJ2-5 TRBV7-8 many CASSLKPSETQYF
TRBJ1-1 TRBV6-5 many CASGRDRGLNTEAFF
TRBJ1-6 TRBV6-5 many CASSRNDSPLHF
TRBJ2-1 TRBV10-3 many CAITNSGNSYNEQFF
TRBJ1-4 TRBV11-2 . CASSFYICSARDGASTNEKLFF
TRBJ2-2 TRBV20-1 many CSALNRGANTGELFF
TRBJ2-6 TRBV7-9 many CASSSDWANVLTF
TRBJ2-5 TRBV20-1 many CSAPQEGATWETQYF
TRBJ2-2 TRBV5-1 many CASSYRTGGITGELFF
TRBJ1-3 TRBV20-1 many CSAFDNSGNTIYF
TRBJ2-3 TRBV18 . CASSPPENTQYF
TRBJ2-1 TRBV7-2 many CASRKGTGFNNEQFF